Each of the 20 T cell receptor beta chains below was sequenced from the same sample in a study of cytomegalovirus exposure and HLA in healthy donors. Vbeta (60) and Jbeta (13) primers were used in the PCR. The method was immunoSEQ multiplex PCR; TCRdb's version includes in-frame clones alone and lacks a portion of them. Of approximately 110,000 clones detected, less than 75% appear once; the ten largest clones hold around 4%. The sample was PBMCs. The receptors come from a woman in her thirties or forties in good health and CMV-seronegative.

The CDR3: CASSVEGSGGDLGADTQYF. The CDR3 region has the DNA TGTGCCAGCAGCGTAGAAGGTAGCGGGGGGGATTTGGGTGCAGATACGCAGTATTTT. This rearrangement joins TRBV9 to TRBJ2-3; 11 bases agree with TRBD2. Trimming took 0 bases from V and 4 from J; bases not matched to a gene: 13. This CDR3 comprises 19 residues. Germline V lookup: CDR1 SGDLS, CDR2 YYNGEE.

CDR3 amino acids: CASSQITGNHEQYF. CDR3 nucleotides: TGTGCCAGCAGCCAGATTACAGGGAACCACGAGCAGTACTTC. V usage is TRBV21-1 and J usage is TRBJ2-7; TRBD1, the D gene given by the table, was not confirmed from the DNA. TRBV21-1 is a listed pseudogene. CDR3 length equals 14 residues.

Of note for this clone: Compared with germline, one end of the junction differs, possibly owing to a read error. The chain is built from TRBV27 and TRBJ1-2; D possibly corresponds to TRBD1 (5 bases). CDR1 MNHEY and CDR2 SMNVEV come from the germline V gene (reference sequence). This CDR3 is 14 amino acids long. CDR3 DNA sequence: TGTGCCAGCAACAATGGCGGACAAGGCTATGGCTACATCTTC. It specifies CASNNGGQGYGYIF.

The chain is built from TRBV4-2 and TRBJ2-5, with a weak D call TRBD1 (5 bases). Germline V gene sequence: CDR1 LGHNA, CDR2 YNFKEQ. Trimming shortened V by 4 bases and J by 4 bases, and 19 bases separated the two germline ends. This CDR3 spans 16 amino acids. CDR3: CASSRPQGPPGETQYF. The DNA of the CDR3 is TGTGCCAGCAGCCGCCCGCAGGGCCCCCCAGGAGAGACCCAGTACTTC.

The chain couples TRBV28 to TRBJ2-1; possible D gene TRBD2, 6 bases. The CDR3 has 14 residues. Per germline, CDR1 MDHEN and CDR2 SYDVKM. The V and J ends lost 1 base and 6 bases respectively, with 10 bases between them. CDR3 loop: CASSLFGRANEQFF. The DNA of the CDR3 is TGTGCCAGCAGTTTATTCGGGAGAGCCAATGAGCAGTTCTTC. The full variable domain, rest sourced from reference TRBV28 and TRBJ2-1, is DVKVTQSSRYLVKRTGEKVFLECVQDMDHENMFWYRQDPGLGLRLIYFSYDVKMKEKGDIPEGYSVSREKKERFSLILESASTNQTSMYLCASSLFGRANEQFFGPGTRLTVL.

The CDR3 is CASRAQGNTEAFF. The DNA of the CDR3 is TGTGCCAGCCGCGCACAGGGGAACACTGAAGCTTTCTTT. The genes are TRBV2 and TRBJ1-1; D might be TRBD1 (6 bases). The CDR3 totals 13 residues. CDR1 is SNHLY and CDR2 is FYNNEI in the germline V gene. V lost 8 bases, J lost 1 base, and 11 bases lay in between.

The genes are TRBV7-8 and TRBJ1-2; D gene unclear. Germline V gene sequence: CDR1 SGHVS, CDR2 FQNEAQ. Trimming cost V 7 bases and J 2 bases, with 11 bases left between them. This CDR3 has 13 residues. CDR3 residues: CASTPGGNYGYTF. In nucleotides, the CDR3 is TGTGCCAGCACGCCGGGAGGGAACTATGGCTACACCTTC.

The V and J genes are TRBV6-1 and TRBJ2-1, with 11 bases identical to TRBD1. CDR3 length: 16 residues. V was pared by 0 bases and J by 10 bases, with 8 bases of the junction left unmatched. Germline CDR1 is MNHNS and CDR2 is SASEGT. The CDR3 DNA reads TGTGCCAGCAGTGAAGCGGGGGACAGGGGGTTCGGGGAGCAGTTCTTC. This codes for CASSEAGDRGFGEQFF.

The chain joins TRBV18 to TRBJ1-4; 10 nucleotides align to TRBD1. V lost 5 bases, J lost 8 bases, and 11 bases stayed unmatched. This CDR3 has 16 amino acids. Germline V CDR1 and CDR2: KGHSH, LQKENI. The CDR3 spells CASSFAQGQGGEKLFF. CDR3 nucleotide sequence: TGTGCCAGCTCATTCGCCCAAGGACAGGGGGGAGAAAAACTGTTTTTT.

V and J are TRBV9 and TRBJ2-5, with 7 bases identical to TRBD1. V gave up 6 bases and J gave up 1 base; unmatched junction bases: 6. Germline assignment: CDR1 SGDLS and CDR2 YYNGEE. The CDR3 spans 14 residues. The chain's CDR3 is CASTPQGFQETQYF. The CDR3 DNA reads TGTGCCAGCACCCCACAGGGGTTCCAAGAGACCCAGTACTTC.

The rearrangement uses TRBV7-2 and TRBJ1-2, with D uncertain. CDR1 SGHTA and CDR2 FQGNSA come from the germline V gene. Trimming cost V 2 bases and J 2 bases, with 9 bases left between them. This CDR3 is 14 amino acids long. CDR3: CASSLMGSNYGYTF. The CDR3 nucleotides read TGTGCCAGCAGCTTAATGGGCAGCAACTATGGCTACACCTTC.

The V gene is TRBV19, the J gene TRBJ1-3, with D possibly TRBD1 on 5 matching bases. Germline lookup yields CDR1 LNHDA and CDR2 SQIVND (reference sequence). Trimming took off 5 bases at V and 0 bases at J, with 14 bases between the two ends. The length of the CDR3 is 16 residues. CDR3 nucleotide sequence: TGTGCCAGTAGTGTTCCGGGACTCCTCTCTGGAAACACCATATATTTT. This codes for CASSVPGLLSGNTIYF.

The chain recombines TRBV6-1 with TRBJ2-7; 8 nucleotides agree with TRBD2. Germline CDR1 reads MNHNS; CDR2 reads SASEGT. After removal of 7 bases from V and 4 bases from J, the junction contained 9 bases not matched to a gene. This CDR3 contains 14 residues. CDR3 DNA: TGTGCCAGCATGCCGACTAGCGCCGAATACGAGCAGTACTTC. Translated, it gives CASMPTSAEYEQYF.

This CDR3 reads CASNRQTNYGYTF. The CDR3, as DNA: TGTGCCAGCAATCGACAGACTAACTATGGCTACACCTTC. J is TRBJ1-2 and V is TRBV6-6, with a weak D call TRBD1 (5 bases). V was trimmed by 7 bases and J by 0 bases, leaving 9 bases between them. The CDR3 covers 13 residues. CDR1 and CDR2 from the germline V gene are MNHNY and SVGAGI (reference sequence).

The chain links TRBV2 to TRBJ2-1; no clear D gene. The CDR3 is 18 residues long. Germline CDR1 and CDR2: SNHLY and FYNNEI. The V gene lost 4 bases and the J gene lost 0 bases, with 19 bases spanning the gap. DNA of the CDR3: TGTGCCAGCAGTGCGCCACCCACGACTGGCGGCTCCTACAATGAGCAGTTCTTC. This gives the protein CASSAPPTTGGSYNEQFF.

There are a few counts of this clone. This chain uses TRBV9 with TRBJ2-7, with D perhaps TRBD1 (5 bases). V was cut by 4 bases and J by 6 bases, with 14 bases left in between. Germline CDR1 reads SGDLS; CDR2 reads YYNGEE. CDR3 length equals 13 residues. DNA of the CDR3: TGTGCCAGCAGCCCAGGACATGGCCCCGAGCAGTACTTC. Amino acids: CASSPGHGPEQYF. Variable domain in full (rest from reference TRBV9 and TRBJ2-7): DSGVTQTPKHLITATGQRVTLRCSPRSGDLSVYWYQQSLDQGLQFLIQYYNGEERAKGNILERFSAQQFPDLHSELNLSSLELGDSALYFCASSPGHGPEQYFGPGTRLTVT.

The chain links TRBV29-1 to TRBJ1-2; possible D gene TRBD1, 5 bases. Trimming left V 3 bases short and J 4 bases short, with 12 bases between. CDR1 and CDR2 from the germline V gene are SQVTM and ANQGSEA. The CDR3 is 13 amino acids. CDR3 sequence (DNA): TGCAGCGTTGATGGGGGGTACGGCTATGGCTACACCTTC. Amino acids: CSVDGGYGYGYTF. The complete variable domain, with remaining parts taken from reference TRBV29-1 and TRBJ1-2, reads SAVISQKPSRDICQRGTSLTIQCQVDSQVTMMFWYRQQPGQSLTLIATANQGSEATYESGFVIDKFPISRPNLTFSTLTVSNMSPEDSSIYLCSVDGGYGYGYTFGSGTRLTVV.

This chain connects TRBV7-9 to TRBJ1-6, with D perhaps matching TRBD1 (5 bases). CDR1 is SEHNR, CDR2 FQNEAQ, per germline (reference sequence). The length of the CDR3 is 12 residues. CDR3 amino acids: CSSGLNNSPLHF. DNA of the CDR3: TGTTCCTCGGGACTTAATAATTCACCCCTCCACTTT.

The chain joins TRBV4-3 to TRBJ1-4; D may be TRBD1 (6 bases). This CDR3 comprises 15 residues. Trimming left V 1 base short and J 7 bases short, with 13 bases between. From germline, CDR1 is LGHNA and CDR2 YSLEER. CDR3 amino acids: CASSQAGQRGEKLFF. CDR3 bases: TGCGCCAGCAGCCAAGCCGGACAGAGGGGTGAAAAACTGTTTTTT.

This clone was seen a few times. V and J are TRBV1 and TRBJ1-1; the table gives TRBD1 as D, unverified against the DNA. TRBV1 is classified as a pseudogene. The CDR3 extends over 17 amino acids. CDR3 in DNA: TGCACCAGCAGACCTCGCCACGGACAGGGGACAAACACTGAAGCTTTCTTT. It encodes CTSRPRHGQGTNTEAFF.